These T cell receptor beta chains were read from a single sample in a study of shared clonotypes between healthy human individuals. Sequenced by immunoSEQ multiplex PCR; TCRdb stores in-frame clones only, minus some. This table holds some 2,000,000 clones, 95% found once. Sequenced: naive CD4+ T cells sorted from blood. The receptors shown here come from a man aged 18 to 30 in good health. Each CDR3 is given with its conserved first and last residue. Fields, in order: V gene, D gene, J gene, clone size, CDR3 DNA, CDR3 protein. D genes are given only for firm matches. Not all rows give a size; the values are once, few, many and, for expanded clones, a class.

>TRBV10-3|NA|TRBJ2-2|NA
TGTGCCATCAGTCAAGGAACCGGGGAGCTGTTTTTT
CAISQGTGELFF
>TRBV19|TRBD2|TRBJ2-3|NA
TGTGCCAGTAGTAGGCCCCGCGGGCCTAGCGGGGTGCTCACAGATACGCAGTATTTT
CASSRPRGPSGVLTDTQYF
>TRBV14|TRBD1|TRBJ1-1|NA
TGTGCCAGCAGCCAAGCCCCACAGGGGGCAGGCACTGAAGCTTTCTTT
CASSQAPQGAGTEAFF
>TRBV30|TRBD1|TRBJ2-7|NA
TGTGCCTGGGCCGGGACAGGGGTCCACGAGCAGTACTTC
CAWAGTGVHEQYF
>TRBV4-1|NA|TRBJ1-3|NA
TGCGCCAGCAGCCAATCGGGCGGAGTCTCTGGAAACACCATATATTTT
CASSQSGGVSGNTIYF
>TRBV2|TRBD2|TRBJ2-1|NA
TGTGCCAGCGGAGCCGGGACTAGCGCTTACAATGAGCAGTTCTTC
CASGAGTSAYNEQFF
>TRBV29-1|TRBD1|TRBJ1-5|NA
TGCAGCGTTGGCGAACAGGGGAGTCAGCCCCAGCATTTT
CSVGEQGSQPQHF
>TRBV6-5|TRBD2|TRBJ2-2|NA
TGTGCCAGCAGTTCGGTAGCGGGAGTGTACACCGGGGAGCTGTTTTTT
CASSSVAGVYTGELFF
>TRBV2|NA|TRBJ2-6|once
TGTGCCAGCAGTGAAGGAAAGGCATTAAGCTCTGGGGCCAACGTCCTGACTTTC
CASSEGKALSSGANVLTF
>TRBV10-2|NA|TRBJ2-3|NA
TGCGCCAGCAGTGAGTCGGGGATCCGACGGGATACGCAGTATTTT
CASSESGIRRDTQYF
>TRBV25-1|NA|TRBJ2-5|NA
TGTGCCAGCAGTGAATCCCCCTCTAAGACCCAGTACTTC
CASSESPSKTQYF
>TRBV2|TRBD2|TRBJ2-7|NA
TGTGCCAGCACAGACTTAGGACTAGCGGGAGCGGTGAACCGACTGGCCGAGCAGTACTTC
CASTDLGLAGAVNRLAEQYF
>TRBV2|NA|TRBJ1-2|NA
TGTGCCAGCAGGTATCGGATGTCTGACTATGGCTACACCTTC
CASRYRMSDYGYTF
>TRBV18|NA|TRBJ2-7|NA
TGTGCCAGCTCACCACGGGGTAGCGCCCACGAGCAGTACTTC
CASSPRGSAHEQYF
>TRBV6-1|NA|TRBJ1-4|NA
TGTGCCAGCAGTGACCGGGACGGACGGTTGAAGAAACTGTTTTTT
CASSDRDGRLKKLFF
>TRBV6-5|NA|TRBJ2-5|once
TGTGCCAGCAGTTACGGTAGCGTACAAAAAGAGACCCAGTACTTC
CASSYGSVQKETQYF
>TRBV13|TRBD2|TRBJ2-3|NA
TGTGCCAGCATGGCGGGGGGGAGCACAGATACGCAGTATTTT
CASMAGGSTDTQYF
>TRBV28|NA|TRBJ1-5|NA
TGTGCCAGCATTATGGGCGGGTATAGCAATCAGCCCCAGCATTTT
CASIMGGYSNQPQHF
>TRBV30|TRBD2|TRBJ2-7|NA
TGTGCCTGGACCGGGGGGGGCAGTTCCTACGAGCAGTACTTC
CAWTGGGSSYEQYF
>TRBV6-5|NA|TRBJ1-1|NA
TGTGCCAGCAGCCGAACGACGACTGAAGCTTTCTTT
CASSRTTTEAFF
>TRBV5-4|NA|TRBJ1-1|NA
TGTGCCAGCAGTCTACCCTTTGGGGGATCGGCTTTCTTT
CASSLPFGGSAFF
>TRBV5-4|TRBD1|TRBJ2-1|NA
TGTGCCAGCGCTGGCAGCTTGGTCGGGCCAGGGGGAAATGAGCAGTTCTTC
CASAGSLVGPGGNEQFF
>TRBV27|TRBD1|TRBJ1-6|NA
TGTGCCAGCAGGCTTGACAGGGACCTCTCCTATAATTCACCCCTCCACTTT
CASRLDRDLSYNSPLHF
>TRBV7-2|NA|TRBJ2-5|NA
TGTGCCAGCAGCAACCCGACTTGGGCCCAAGAGACCCAGTACTTC
CASSNPTWAQETQYF
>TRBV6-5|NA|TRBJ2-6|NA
TGTGCCAGCAGTCAGGCAGTATTGGTTAACGTCCTGACTTTC
CASSQAVLVNVLTF
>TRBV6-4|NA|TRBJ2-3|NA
TGTGCCAGCAGCAGGACTGGCACAGATACGCAGTATTTT
CASSRTGTDTQYF
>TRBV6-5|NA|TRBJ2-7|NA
TGTGCCAGCGGAAGAGCCCGCGAGCAGTACTTC
CASGRAREQYF
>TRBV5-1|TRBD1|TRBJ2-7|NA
TGCGCCAGCAGCCAAGGGACAGGGTATGCCTACGAGCAGTACTTC
CASSQGTGYAYEQYF
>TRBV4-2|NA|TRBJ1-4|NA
TGTGCCAGCAGCCAACAGCCCTCAGGGGAACCCGTTGAAAAACTGTTTTTT
CASSQQPSGEPVEKLFF
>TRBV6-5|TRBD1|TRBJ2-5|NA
TGTGCCAGCAGAGAGACAGGGCTACAGACCCAGTACTTC
CASRETGLQTQYF
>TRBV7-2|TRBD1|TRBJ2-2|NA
TGTGCCAGCAGCTCCTACAGGGGGAAGGGCACCGGGGAGCTGTTTTTT
CASSSYRGKGTGELFF
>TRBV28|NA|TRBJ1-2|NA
TGTGCCAGCACCCCTCAAGGGGTTGGCTACACCTTC
CASTPQGVGYTF
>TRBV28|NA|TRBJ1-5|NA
TGTGCCAGCAGCCAACAGATATATAGCAATCAGCCCCAGCATTTT
CASSQQIYSNQPQHF
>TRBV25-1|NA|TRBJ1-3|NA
TGTGCCAGCACAGGTCCCTCTGGAAACACCATATATTTT
CASTGPSGNTIYF
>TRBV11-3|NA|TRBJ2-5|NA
TGTGCCAGCAGCTTAAACAGCGGACAGACCCAGTACTTC
CASSLNSGQTQYF
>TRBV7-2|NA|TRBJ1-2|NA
TGTGCCAGCAGCTTAGCAGAGGGAGGCTACACCTTC
CASSLAEGGYTF
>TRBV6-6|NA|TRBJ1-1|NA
TGTGCCAGCAGCCTAAGCGGTGTCCCAGAAGCTTTCTTT
CASSLSGVPEAFF
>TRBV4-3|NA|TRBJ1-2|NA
TGCGCCAGCAGCCAAGCAAAGACACGATCTGGCTACACCTTC
CASSQAKTRSGYTF
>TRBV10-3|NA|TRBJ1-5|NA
TGTGCCATCAGTGAGGACCTACAGGGAGCCCAGCATTTT
CAISEDLQGAQHF
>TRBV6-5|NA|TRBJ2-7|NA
TGTGCCAGCAGGACAGGTTCTTCTACGTGGTACTTC
CASRTGSSTWYF
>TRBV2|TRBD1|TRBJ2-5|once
TGTGCCAGCAGTGAAAGGACAGGGTTGGAAGAGACCCAGTACTTC
CASSERTGLEETQYF
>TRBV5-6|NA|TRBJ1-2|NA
TGTGCCAGCAGCTTGGTCGTGACAGAAGGCTACACCTTC
CASSLVVTEGYTF
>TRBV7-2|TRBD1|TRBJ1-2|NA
TGTGCCAGCAGCCGCCGACAGGGAGGGAACTATGGCTACACCTTC
CASSRRQGGNYGYTF
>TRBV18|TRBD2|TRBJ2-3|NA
TGTGCCAGCTCACCAACTAGCGGGGGAGAGCAGTATTTT
CASSPTSGGEQYF
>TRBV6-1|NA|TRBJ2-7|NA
TGTGCCAGCAGTGAAGCATCGACCTGGGGCGAGCAGTACTTC
CASSEASTWGEQYF
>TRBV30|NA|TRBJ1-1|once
TGTGCCTGGAGATGGGGCGCGAACACTGAAGCTTTCTTT
CAWRWGANTEAFF
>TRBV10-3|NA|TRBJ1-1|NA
TGTGCCATCAGTGAGTCGGGGAAAAAGGCGAACACTGAAGCTTTCTTT
CAISESGKKANTEAFF
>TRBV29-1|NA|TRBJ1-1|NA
TGCAGCGTTGATCGGAAACTGAACACTGAAGCTTTCTTT
CSVDRKLNTEAFF
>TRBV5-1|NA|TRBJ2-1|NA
TGCGCCAGCAGCTTGGCCCAGAGGGGGGCCGCCTACAATGAGCAGTTCTTC
CASSLAQRGAAYNEQFF
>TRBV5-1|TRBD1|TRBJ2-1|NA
TGCGCCAGCAGCTTGGGACAGGGCTATGGCTCCTACAATGAGCAGTTCTTC
CASSLGQGYGSYNEQFF